This T cell receptor (beta chain) was identified during a study of early T cells in non-severe SARS-CoV-2 infection. Looking at the study overall: Bulk RNA from unsorted whole blood was sequenced; chains were unpaired. Findings and caveats of the study: Clonotype matching in VDJdb favored anti-spike CD8 responses and did not capture private and CD4 specificities.

TCRdb independently ran MiXCR on the 5' RACE reads; one entry per CDR3 protein. The table lists 83,000 or so distinct CDR3 sequences, 8% to 13% of them singletons, with 8% in the top ten. A remark on this clonotype: What it binds is not known.

Trimming shortened V by 6 bases and J by 0 bases, and 16 bases separated the two germline ends. This CDR3 has 16 residues. V and J are TRBV12-3 or TRBV12-4 and TRBJ2-3; D possibly corresponds to TRBD2 (6 bases). Source: whole blood, taken at baseline. The TCR comes from an adult who was a healthcare worker with PCR-confirmed SARS-CoV-2 infection or an uninfected control (not recorded which). The CDR3 DNA is TGTGCCAGCAGCCCCGGGCGGGGAACTAGCACAGATACGCAGTATTTT. Translation gives CASSPGRGTSTDTQYF.